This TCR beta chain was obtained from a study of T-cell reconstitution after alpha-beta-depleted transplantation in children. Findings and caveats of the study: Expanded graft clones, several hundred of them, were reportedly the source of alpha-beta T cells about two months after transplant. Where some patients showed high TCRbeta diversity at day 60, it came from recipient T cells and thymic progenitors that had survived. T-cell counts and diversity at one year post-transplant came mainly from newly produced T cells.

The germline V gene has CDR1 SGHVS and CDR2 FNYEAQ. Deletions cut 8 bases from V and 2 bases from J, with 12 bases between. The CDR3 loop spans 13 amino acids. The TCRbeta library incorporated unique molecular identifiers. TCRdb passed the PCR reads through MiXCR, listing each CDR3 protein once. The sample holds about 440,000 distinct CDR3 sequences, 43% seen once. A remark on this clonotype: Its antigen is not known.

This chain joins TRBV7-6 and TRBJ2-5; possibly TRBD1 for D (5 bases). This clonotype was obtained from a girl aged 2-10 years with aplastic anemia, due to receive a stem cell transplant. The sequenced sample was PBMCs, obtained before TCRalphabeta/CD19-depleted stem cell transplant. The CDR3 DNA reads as TGTGCCAGCGGAAGGACACGTCAAGAGACCCAGTACTTC. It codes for CASGRTRQETQYF. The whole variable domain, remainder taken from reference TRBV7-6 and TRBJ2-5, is GAGVSQSPRYKVTKRGQDVALRCDPISGHVSLYWYRQALGQGPEFLTYFNYEAQQDKSGLPNDRFSAERPEGSISTLTIQRTEQRDSAMYRCASGRTRQETQYFGPGTRLLVL.